The rows below give T cell receptor beta chains drawn from one sample of a study of sequential checkpoint blockade in melanoma. Sequencing was performed with immunoSEQ multiplex PCR; in TCRdb, only in-frame clones are kept and a portion is missing. The repertoire has around 21,000 clones, roughly 82% of them found once; the top ten carry approximately 56%. Sequences were derived from CD8+ T cells sorted from blood (inferred from file names), sampled from a patient given nivolumab and ipilimumab in sequence. These receptors were taken from a human donor with melanoma. CDR3s include the opening cysteine and the closing phenylalanine or tryptophan. D genes are given only for firm matches. Only some rows state a clone size, as once, few, many or a class for expanded clones.

TRBJ1-4 TRBV4-3 TRBD1 NA CASSQDSRQGGEKLFF TGCGCCAGCAGCCAAGATTCGAGACAGGGTGGTGAAAAACTGTTTTTT
TRBJ2-7 TRBV28 TRBD1 NA CASSRDRVTYEQYF TGTGCCAGCAGCCGAGACAGGGTAACCTACGAGCAGTACTTC
TRBJ2-2 TRBV10-2 TRBD2 few CASRKTSGGARELFF TGCGCCAGCAGAAAGACTAGCGGGGGGGCGCGGGAGCTGTTTTTT
TRBJ1-1 TRBV6-1 TRBD1 NA CASSARTGEGTEAFF TGTGCCAGCAGTGCCAGGACAGGGGAGGGCACTGAAGCTTTCTTT
TRBJ1-4 TRBV4-3 TRBD1 once CASSPRGGQENEKLFF TGCGCCAGCAGCCCGCGAGGCGGACAGGAGAATGAAAAACTGTTTTTT
TRBJ1-1 TRBV7-2 TRBD1 few CASSPRDRGPLTEAFF TGTGCCAGCAGCCCAAGGGACAGGGGACCCCTCACTGAAGCTTTCTTT
TRBJ2-7 TRBV14 NA few CASSGLEGYEQYF TGTGCCAGCAGCGGTCTAGAAGGCTACGAGCAGTACTTC
TRBJ2-7 TRBV4-3 TRBD1 once CASSPRDRGNEQYF TGCGCCAGCAGCCCTCGGGACAGGGGTAACGAGCAGTACTTC
TRBJ1-1 TRBV9 TRBD1 NA CASSNRQGAFF TGTGCCAGCAGCAATCGACAGGGAGCTTTCTTT
TRBJ2-5 TRBV2 NA NA CASNPDTAQETQYF TGTGCCAGCAACCCAGACACGGCCCAAGAGACCCAGTACTTC
TRBJ2-5 TRBV13 TRBD2 few CASSLSLAGGSRETQYF TGTGCCAGCAGCCTATCACTAGCGGGGGGTTCCAGGGAGACCCAGTACTTC
TRBJ1-4 TRBV6-5 NA NA CASSYSQEASRLFF TGTGCCAGCAGTTACTCGCAGGAGGCTTCTCGGCTGTTTTTT
TRBJ2-7 TRBV7-2 NA once CASSLGGYSYEQYF TGTGCCAGCAGTCTAGGAGGTTACTCCTACGAGCAGTACTTC
TRBJ2-3 TRBV19 TRBD2 NA CASSIGRGADTQYF TGTGCCAGTAGTATCGGGCGGGGGGCAGATACGCAGTATTTT
TRBJ1-2 TRBV19 NA NA CASSILGGELYGYTF TGTGCCAGTAGTATACTGGGAGGGGAACTCTATGGCTACACCTTC
TRBJ2-7 TRBV4-1 TRBD1 NA CASSQLDRGTYEQYF TGCGCCAGCAGCCAACTCGACAGGGGAACCTACGAGCAGTACTTC
TRBJ1-4 TRBV7-9 TRBD1 NA CASSLPQGRGEKLFF TGTGCCAGCAGCCTCCCACAGGGGAGAGGGGAAAAACTGTTTTTT
TRBJ1-1 TRBV7-9 NA NA CASSPGFLAEAFF TGTGCCAGCAGCCCGGGGTTTCTGGCTGAAGCTTTCTTT
TRBJ1-2 TRBV28 TRBD1 NA CATPRGPREHYGYTF TGTGCCACCCCTAGGGGGCCGAGGGAGCACTATGGCTACACCTTC
TRBJ2-7 TRBV6-5 TRBD2 NA CASSWTSGGYEQYF TGTGCCAGCAGTTGGACTAGCGGGGGCTACGAGCAGTACTTC
TRBJ1-2 TRBV10-1 NA NA CASPFYGHFYGYTF TGCGCCAGCCCCTTTTACGGACATTTCTATGGCTACACCTTC
TRBJ2-7 TRBV19 NA few CASGGRVTPYEQYF TGTGCCAGCGGCGGCAGGGTCACGCCCTACGAGCAGTACTTC
TRBJ1-5 TRBV19 NA NA CASSHERDSHSNQPQHF TGTGCCAGTAGTCACGAGAGAGACAGCCATAGCAATCAGCCCCAGCATTTT
TRBJ1-5 TRBV7-5 NA few CARSLESELSNQPQHF TGTGCCAGAAGCTTGGAGTCAGAACTTAGCAATCAGCCCCAGCATTTT
TRBJ2-1 TRBV6-5 NA NA CASSPGPEDYNEQFF TGTGCCAGCAGCCCTGGCCCCGAGGATTACAATGAGCAGTTCTTC
TRBJ2-7 TRBV11-2 NA NA CASSLAAYEQYF TGTGCCAGCAGCTTAGCGGCCTACGAGCAGTACTTC
TRBJ1-2 TRBV2 NA NA CASSELSGVPEYGYTF TGTGCCAGCAGTGAATTATCGGGGGTGCCCGAATATGGCTACACCTTC
TRBJ2-5 TRBV6-5 NA NA CASSRQQDMGTQYF TGTGCCAGCAGTAGACAACAGGACATGGGGACCCAGTACTTC
TRBJ2-3 TRBV4-3 TRBD2 NA CASSPIAGAVTDTQYF TGCGCCAGCAGCCCCATAGCGGGGGCCGTCACAGATACGCAGTATTTT
TRBJ1-2 TRBV5-8 NA NA CASSQDTGSYGYTF TGTGCCAGCAGCCAAGATACGGGGTCCTATGGCTACACCTTC
TRBJ2-7 TRBV13 TRBD1 NA CASSPKTGEYEQYF TGTGCCAGCAGCCCGAAGACAGGGGAATACGAGCAGTACTTC
TRBJ2-5 TRBV4-3 TRBD1 once CASSQDRGGETQYF TGCGCCAGCAGCCAAGATCGAGGGGGCGAGACCCAGTACTTC
TRBJ1-1 TRBV19 TRBD1 NA CASSILPAGTGKSTEAFF TGTGCCAGTAGTATACTCCCCGCCGGGACAGGGAAAAGCACTGAAGCTTTCTTT
TRBJ1-1 TRBV27 NA once CASSREASVTEAFF TGTGCCAGCAGCCGAGAAGCGTCAGTCACTGAAGCTTTCTTT
TRBJ1-2 TRBV6-1 TRBD1 NA CASSGFGQGYGYTF TGTGCCAGCAGTGGATTCGGACAGGGATATGGCTACACCTTC
TRBJ1-5 TRBV19 NA NA CASSVGSGSNQPQHF TGTGCCAGTAGTGTTGGTTCCGGGAGCAATCAGCCCCAGCATTTT
TRBJ2-2 TRBV10-2 NA NA CASSDGAGVFAGELFF TGCGCCAGCAGTGATGGGGCAGGGGTTTTTGCCGGGGAGCTGTTTTTT